Described below is a single T cell receptor beta chain sequence and its context. Its antigen remains undetermined. There are no base qualities to consult, and no much larger clone falls within one base. CDR1 and CDR2 are drawn from the germline V gene (reference sequence): GTSNPN, SVGIG. From its cysteine to its phenylalanine, the CDR3 spans 14 amino acids. The retained sequence is limited to the CDR3, 42 bases, with the frame set at the first base. V lost 3 bases and J lost 3 bases, and the count of bases not matched to a germline gene is 6. The data stem from a study of beta chain features in type 1 diabetes (dated by TCRdb to between 2018 and 2020). For the study in its entirety: Mean age, gender distribution, total cell number and subset yield were not different between patients and healthy donors. Across all samples, around 99 million sorted cells were examined, and cell number per subset correlated strongly with RNA yield. The study compared the TCRB repertoires of sorted circulating CD4+ T cell subsets in recently diagnosed type 1 diabetes patients with those in matched healthy donors. Whereas all 30 or so donors provided naive and central memory subsets, regulatory and stem cell-like memory subsets were isolated from just 8 patients and about eight healthy donors. Results and caveats for the whole study, not just this receptor: Because cDNA was sequenced instead of genomic DNA, activated cells with high expression could be over-represented, although the groups did not differ in activation or CD3 levels. Type 1 diabetes patients showed a moderate but significant shortening of TCRB CDR3 length in all four CD4+ subsets. Shorter templates might have been favored by PCR, but patient and control samples were amplified and corrected together, so both groups would have been affected equally by any skew. Naive, central memory and regulatory TCRB repertoires appeared to be more similar among patients than among healthy donors. Fewer insertions and more nucleotide deletions at VDJ recombination sites were observed in patients with type 1 diabetes, implying thymic rearrangement abnormalities. Because small numbers of individuals were included in the HLA sub-analyses, any influence of HLA type on TCRB rearrangement was left unresolved.

A single peripheral blood draw of approximately 120 mL on average was collected from each donor into heparinised tubes. Naive, central memory, regulatory and stem cell-like memory CD4+ T cells were sorted on a BD FACSAria II using a panel including CD45RO, CCR7, CD25, CD127, CD95 and CD27. Purity was above 95% for every sorted population. PBMCs were isolated immediately by Lymphoprep density gradient centrifugation and stained directly without culture. So that batch effects would be minimized, each experiment stained and sorted samples in pairs, pairing one healthy donor with one patient. The High Capacity cDNA Reverse Transcription Kit was used to reverse transcribe all of the isolated RNA, meaning that expressed TCRB transcripts were what got sequenced. Deep immunoSEQ sequencing was performed on naive, central memory and regulatory T cell samples, with an average of about 3.6 million total reads per sample. Sorted cells were lysed in RLT buffer and RNA was extracted with DNase-treated RNeasy Micro or Mini kits, depending on cell number. Each cell subset was processed on its own to prevent cross-contamination, while patient and healthy donor samples were processed together. The immunoSEQ multiplex PCR was used to amplify TCRB sequences from cDNA, yielding 87-bp fragments that span the CDR3 region. Amplicons were sequenced on the Illumina HiSeq platform. In the source study's methods: Synthetic template baselines were used to correct PCR bias computationally, reads within Hamming distance 2 were collapsed together, and singletons that could not be merged were discarded. Reads were aligned against IMGT to assign V, D and J genes, CDR3 length and insertions or deletions at six rearrangement sites. Within each subset, clonotype counts were normalized to the number of sorted cells before true diversity and Gini coefficients were calculated with the tcR R package. The overlap coefficient, calculated on TCRB nucleotide sequences, was used to measure repertoire sharing. Out-of-frame TCRB sequences from naive cells were analyzed to stand in for the pre-selection repertoire. TCRdb retrieved this table from immuneACCESS and kept in-frame rearrangements only. Not all clones are present; in checked studies, unresolved V genes account for under half, and no reason is known for the remainder. V and J calls and clone size are given by that table; D and trimming were obtained from the DNA. The sample includes approximately 240,000 clones, with roughly 17% observed a single time. In total, the top ten clones hold about 0.08% of the sample.

This sequence was found in a man aged 25 to 40 with type 1 diabetes. The chain uses TRBV30 and TRBJ2-5; 8 bases in the junction line up with TRBD2. The sample comprised naive CD4+ T cells from blood. What the cell subset or site label conveys for this sample: true naive CD4+ T cells. The CDR3 here reads CAWRNPGGKETQYF. The DNA is as follows: TGTGCCTGGAGGAATCCGGGGGGGAAAGAGACCCAGTACTTC.